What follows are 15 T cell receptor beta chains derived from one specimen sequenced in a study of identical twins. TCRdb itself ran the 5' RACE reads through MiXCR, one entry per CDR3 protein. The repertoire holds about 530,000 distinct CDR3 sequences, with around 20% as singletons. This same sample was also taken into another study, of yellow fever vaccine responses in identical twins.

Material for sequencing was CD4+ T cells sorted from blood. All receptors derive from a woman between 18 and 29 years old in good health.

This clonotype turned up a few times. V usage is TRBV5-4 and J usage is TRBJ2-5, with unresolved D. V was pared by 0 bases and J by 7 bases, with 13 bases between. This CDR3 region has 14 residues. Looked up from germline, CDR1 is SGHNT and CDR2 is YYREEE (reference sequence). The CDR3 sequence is CASSLVDGLGTQYF. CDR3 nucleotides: TGTGCCAGCAGCTTGGTGGACGGTCTAGGGACCCAGTACTTC.

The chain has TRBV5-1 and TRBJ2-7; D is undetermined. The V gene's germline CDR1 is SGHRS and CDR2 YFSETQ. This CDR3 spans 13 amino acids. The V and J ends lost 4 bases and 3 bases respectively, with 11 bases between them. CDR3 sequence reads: CASSLEPYYEQYF. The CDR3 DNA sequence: TGCGCCAGCAGCCTGGAGCCATACTACGAGCAGTACTTC. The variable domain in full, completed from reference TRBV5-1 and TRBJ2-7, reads KAGVTQTPRYLIKTRGQQVTLSCSPISGHRSVSWYQQTPGQGLQFLFEYFSETQRNKGNFPGRFSGRQFSNSRSEMNVSTLELGDSALYLCASSLEPYYEQYFGPGTRLTVT.

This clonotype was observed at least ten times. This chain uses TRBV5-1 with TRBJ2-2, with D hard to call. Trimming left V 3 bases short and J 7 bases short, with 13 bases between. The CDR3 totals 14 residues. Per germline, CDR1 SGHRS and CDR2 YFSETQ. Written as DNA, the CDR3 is TGCGCCAGCAGCTCCACCTTTTATAGCGGGGAGCTGTTTTTT. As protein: CASSSTFYSGELFF.

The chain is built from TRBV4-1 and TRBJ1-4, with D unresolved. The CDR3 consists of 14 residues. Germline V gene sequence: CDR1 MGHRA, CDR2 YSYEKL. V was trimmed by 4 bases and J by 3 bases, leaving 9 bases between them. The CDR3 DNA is TGCGCCAGCAGCCCCCAGCTTCCTAATGAAAAACTGTTTTTT. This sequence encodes CASSPQLPNEKLFF.

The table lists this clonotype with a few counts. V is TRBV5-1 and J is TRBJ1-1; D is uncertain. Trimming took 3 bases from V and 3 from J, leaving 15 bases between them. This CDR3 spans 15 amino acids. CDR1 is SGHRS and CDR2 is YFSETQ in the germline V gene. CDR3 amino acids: CASSSRNPIDTEAFF. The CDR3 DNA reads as TGCGCCAGCAGCTCCAGAAACCCGATCGACACTGAAGCTTTCTTT.

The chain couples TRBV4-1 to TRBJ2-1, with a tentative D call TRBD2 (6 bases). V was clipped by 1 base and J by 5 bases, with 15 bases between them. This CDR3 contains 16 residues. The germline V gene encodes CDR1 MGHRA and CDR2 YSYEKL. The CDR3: CASSQAAGSHNNEQFF. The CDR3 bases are TGCGCCAGCAGCCAAGCTGCCGGGAGCCACAACAATGAGCAGTTCTTC.

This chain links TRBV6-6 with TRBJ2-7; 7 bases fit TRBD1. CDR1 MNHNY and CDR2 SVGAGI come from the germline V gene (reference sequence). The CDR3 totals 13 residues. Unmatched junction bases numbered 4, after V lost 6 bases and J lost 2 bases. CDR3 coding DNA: TGTGCCAGCAGCCGCGGACAGGCCTACGAGCAGTACTTC. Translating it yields CASSRGQAYEQYF.

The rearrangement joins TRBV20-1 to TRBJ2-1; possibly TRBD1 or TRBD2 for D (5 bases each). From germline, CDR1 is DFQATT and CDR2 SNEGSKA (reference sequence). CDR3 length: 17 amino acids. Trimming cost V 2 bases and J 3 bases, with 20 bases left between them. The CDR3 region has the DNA TGCAGTGCTAGATGGGGAGATGGGGGTAAGGGCTACAATGAGCAGTTCTTC. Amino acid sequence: CSARWGDGGKGYNEQFF.

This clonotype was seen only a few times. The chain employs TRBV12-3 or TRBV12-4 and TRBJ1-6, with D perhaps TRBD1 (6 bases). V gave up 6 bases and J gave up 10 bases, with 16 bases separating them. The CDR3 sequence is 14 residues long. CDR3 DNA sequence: TGTGCCAGCAGAATCAGGGGCCTCGGGTCACCCCTCCACTTT. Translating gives CASRIRGLGSPLHF.

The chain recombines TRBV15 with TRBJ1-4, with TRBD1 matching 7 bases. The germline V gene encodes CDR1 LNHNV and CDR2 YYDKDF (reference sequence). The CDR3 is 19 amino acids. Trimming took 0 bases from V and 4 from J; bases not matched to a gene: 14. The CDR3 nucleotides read TGTGCCACCAGCAGAGATTTTGCCAAGCGGGACAGCCTTAATGAAAAACTGTTTTTT. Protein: CATSRDFAKRDSLNEKLFF.

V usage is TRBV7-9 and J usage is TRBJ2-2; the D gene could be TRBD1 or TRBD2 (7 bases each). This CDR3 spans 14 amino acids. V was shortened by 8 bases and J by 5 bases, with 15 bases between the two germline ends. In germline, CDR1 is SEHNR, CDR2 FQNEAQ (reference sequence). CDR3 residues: CASCRQGGTGELFF. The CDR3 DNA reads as TGTGCCAGCTGCCGACAGGGAGGGACCGGGGAGCTGTTTTTT.

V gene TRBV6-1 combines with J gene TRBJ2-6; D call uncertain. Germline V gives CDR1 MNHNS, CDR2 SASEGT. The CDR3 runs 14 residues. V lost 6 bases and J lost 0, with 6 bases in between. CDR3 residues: CASRESSGANVLTF. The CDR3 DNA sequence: TGTGCCAGCAGAGAGAGCTCTGGGGCCAACGTCCTGACTTTC.

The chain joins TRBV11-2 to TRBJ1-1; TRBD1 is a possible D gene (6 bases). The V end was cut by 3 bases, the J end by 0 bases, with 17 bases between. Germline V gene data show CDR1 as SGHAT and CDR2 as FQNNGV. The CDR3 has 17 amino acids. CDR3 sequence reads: CASSFHRGALVNTEAFF. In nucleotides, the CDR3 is TGTGCCAGCAGCTTCCACCGGGGGGCTTTGGTGAACACTGAAGCTTTCTTT.

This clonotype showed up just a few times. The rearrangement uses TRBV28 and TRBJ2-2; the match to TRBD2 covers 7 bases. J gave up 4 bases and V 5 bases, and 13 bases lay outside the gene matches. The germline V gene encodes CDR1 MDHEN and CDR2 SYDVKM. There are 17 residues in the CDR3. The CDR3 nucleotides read TGTGCCAGCAGTCCTATATGGGGCAGGGAGGGCACCGGGGAGCTGTTTTTT. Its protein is CASSPIWGREGTGELFF.

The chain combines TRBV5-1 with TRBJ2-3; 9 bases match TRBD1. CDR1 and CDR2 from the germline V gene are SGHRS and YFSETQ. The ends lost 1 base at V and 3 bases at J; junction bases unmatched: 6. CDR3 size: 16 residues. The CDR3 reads CASSLWADRGTDTQYF. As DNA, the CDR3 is TGCGCCAGCAGCTTGTGGGCGGACAGGGGTACAGATACGCAGTATTTT.